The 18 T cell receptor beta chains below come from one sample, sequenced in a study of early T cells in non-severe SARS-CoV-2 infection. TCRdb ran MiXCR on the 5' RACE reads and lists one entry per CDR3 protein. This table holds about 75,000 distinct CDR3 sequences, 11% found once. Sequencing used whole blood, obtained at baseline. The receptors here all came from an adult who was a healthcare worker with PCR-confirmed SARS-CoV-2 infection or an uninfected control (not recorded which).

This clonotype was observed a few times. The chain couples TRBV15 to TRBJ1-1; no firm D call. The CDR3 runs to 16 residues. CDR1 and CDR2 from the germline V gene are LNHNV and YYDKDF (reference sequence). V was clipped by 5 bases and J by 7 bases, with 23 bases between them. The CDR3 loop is CATSETESKVGVEAFF. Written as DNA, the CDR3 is TGTGCCACCAGCGAGACCGAATCCAAGGTCGGGGTTGAAGCTTTCTTT.

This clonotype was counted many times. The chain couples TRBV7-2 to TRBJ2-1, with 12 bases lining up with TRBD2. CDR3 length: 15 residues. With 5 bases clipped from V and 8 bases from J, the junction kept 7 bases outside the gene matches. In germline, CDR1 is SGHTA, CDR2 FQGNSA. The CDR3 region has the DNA TGTGCCAGCAGCCGCCTAGCGGGGGGGCCCGATGAGCAGTTCTTC. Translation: CASSRLAGGPDEQFF.

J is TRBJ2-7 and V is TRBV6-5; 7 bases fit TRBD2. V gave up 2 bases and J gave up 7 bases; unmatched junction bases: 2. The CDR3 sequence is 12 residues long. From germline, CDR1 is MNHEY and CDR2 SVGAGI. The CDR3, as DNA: TGTGCCAGCAGTTACCCGGGGGGAGAGCAGTACTTC. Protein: CASSYPGGEQYF.

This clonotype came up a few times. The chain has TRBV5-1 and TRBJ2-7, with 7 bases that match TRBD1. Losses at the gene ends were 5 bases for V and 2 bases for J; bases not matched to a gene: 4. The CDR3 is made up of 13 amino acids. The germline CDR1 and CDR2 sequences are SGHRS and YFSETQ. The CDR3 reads CASRGQRAYEQYF. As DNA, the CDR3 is TGCGCCAGCAGGGGACAGAGGGCCTACGAGCAGTACTTC.

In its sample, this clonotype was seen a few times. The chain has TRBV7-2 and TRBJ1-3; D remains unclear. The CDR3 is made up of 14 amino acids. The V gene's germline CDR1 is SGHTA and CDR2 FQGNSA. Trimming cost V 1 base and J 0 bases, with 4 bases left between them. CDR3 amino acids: CASSLDNSGNTIYF. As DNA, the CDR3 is TGTGCCAGCAGCTTAGACAACTCTGGAAACACCATATATTTT.

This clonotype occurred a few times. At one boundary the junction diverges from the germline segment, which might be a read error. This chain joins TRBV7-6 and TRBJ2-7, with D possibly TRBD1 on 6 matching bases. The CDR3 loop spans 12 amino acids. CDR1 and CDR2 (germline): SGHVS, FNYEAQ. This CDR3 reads CASSLDRGHLHF. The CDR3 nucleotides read TGTGCCAGCAGCTTAGATCGGGGACATCTCCATTTC.

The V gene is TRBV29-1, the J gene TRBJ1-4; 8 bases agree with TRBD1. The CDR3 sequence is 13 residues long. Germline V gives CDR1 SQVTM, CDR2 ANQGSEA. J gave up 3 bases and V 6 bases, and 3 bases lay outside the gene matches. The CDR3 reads CSVADRANEKLFF. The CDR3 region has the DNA TGCAGCGTCGCGGACAGGGCTAATGAAAAACTGTTTTTT. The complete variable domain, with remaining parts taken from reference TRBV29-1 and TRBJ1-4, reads SAVISQKPSRDICQRGTSLTIQCQVDSQVTMMFWYRQQPGQSLTLIATANQGSEATYESGFVIDKFPISRPNLTFSTLTVSNMSPEDSSIYLCSVADRANEKLFFGSGTQLSVL.

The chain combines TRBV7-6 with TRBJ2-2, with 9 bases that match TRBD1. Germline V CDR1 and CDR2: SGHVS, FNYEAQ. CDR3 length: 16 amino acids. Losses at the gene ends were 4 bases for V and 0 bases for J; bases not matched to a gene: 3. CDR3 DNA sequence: TGTGCCAGCAGCTCAACAGGGGGCCCGAACACCGGGGAGCTGTTTTTT. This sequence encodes CASSSTGGPNTGELFF. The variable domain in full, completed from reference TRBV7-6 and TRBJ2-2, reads GAGVSQSPRYKVTKRGQDVALRCDPISGHVSLYWYRQALGQGPEFLTYFNYEAQQDKSGLPNDRFSAERPEGSISTLTIQRTEQRDSAMYRCASSSTGGPNTGELFFGEGSRLTVL.

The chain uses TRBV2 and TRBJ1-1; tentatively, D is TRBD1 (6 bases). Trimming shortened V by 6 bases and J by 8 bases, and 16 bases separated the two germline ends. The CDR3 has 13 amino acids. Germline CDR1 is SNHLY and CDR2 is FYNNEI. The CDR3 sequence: CASRHREVGEAFF. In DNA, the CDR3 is TGTGCCAGCAGGCACAGGGAGGTTGGGGAAGCTTTCTTT.

The CDR3 region has the DNA TGTGCCAGCAGCAAATCTAGCGGGGGGGGAAATGAGCAGTTCTTC. Translating gives CASSKSSGGGNEQFF. This chain joins TRBV7-8 and TRBJ2-1, with 12 bases matching TRBD2. Per the germline V gene, CDR1 is SGHVS and CDR2 is FQNEAQ. With 5 bases clipped from V and 7 bases from J, the junction kept 6 bases outside the gene matches. This CDR3 has 15 amino acids.

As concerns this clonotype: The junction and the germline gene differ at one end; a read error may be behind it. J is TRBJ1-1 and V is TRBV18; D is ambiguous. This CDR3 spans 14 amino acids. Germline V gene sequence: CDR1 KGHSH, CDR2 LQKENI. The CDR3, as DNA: TGTGCTAGCTCACCACCGGAGGGAATCACTGAAGCTTTCTTT. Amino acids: CASSPPEGITEAFF. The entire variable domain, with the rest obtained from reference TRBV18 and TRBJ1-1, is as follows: NAGVMQNPRHLVRRRGQEARLRCSPMKGHSHVYWYRQLPEEGLKFMVYLQKENIIDESGMPKERFSAEFPKEGPSILRIQQVVRGDSAAYFCASSPPEGITEAFFGQGTRLTVV.

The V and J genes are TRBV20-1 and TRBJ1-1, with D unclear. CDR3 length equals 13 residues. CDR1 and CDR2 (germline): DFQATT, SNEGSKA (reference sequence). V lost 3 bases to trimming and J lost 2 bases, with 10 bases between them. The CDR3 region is CSARVTRNTEAFF. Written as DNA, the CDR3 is TGCAGTGCTAGGGTTACAAGAAACACTGAAGCTTTCTTT.

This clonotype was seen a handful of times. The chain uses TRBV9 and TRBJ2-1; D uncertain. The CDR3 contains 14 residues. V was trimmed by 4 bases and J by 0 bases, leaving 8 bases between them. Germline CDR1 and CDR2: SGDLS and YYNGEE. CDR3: CASSPQSSYNEQFF. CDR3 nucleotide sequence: TGTGCCAGCAGCCCACAGAGCTCCTACAATGAGCAGTTCTTC.

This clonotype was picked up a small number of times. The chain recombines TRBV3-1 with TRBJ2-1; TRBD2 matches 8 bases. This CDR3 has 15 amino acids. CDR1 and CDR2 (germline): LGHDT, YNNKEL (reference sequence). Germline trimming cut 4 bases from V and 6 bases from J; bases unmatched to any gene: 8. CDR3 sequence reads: CASSPPIRGGNEQFF. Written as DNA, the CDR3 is TGTGCCAGCAGCCCCCCCATTCGGGGGGGCAATGAGCAGTTCTTC.

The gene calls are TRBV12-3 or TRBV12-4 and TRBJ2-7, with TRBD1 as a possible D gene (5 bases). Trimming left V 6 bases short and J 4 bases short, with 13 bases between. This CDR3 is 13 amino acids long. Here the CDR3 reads CASSPQGEYEQYF. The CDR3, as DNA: TGTGCCAGCAGCCCCCAAGGGGAATACGAGCAGTACTTC.

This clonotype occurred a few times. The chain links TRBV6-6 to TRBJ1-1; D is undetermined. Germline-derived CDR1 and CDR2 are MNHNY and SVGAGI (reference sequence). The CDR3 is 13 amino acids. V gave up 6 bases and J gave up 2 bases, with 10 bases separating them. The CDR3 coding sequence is TGTGCCAGCAGCACACCCCCTAACACTGAAGCTTTCTTT. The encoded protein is CASSTPPNTEAFF.

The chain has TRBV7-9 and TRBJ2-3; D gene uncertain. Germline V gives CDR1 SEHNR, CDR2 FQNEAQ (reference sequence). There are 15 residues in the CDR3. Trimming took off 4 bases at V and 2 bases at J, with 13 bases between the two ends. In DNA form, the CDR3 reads TGTGCCAGCAGCTCGAACTCGCTCACCACAGATACGCAGTATTTT. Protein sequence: CASSSNSLTTDTQYF.

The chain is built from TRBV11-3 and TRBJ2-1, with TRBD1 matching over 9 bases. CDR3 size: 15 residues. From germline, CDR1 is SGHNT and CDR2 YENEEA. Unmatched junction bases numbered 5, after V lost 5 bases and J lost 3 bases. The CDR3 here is CASSPDRGSYNEQFF. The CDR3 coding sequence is TGTGCCAGCAGCCCGGACAGGGGAAGCTACAATGAGCAGTTCTTC.